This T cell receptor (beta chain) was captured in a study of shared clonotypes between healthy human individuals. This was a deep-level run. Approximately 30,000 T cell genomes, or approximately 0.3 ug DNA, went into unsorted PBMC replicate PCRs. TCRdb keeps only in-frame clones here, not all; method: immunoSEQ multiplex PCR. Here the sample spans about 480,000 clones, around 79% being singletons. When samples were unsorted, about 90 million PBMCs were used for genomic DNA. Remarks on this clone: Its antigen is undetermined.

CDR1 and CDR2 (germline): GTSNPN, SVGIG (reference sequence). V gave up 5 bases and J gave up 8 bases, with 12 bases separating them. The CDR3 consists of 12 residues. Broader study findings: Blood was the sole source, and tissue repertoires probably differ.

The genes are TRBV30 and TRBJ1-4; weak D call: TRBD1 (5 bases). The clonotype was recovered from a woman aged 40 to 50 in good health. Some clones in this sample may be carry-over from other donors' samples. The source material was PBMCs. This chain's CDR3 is CAWGGRGEKLFF. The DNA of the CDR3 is TGTGCCTGGGGAGGACGGGGGGAAAAACTGTTTTTT.